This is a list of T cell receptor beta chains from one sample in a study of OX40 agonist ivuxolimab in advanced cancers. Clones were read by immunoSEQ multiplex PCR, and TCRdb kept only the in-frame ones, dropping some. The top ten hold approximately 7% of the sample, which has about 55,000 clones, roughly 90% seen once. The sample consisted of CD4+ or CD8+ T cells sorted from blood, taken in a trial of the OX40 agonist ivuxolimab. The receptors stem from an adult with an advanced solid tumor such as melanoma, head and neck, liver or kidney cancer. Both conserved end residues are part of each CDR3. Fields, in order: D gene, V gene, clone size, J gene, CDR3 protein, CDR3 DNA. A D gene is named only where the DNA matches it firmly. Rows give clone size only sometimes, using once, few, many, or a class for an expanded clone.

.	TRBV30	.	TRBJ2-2	CAWSPGGRLGELFF	TGTGCCTGGAGCCCCGGGGGTCGACTTGGGGAGCTGTTTTTT
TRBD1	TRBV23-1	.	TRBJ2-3	CASSQSTGGFTDTQYF	TGCGCCAGCAGTCAATCAACAGGGGGGTTCACAGATACGCAGTATTTT
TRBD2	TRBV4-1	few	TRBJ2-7	CASSSGLAKSYEQYF	TGCGCCAGCAGCTCGGGACTAGCGAAATCCTACGAGCAGTACTTC
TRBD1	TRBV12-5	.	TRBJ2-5	CASGLVPRDRGATQYF	TGTGCTAGTGGTTTGGTCCCCCGGGACAGGGGAGCGACCCAGTACTTC
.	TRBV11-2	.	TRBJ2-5	CASSFRDPQETQYF	TGTGCCAGCAGCTTCCGGGACCCCCAAGAGACCCAGTACTTC
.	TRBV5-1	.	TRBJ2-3	CASSLGAIYTDTQYF	TGCGCCAGCAGCTTGGGGGCCATATACACAGATACGCAGTATTTT
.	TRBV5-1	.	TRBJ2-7	CASSLNEEGYEQYF	TGCGCCAGCAGCTTGAATGAGGAAGGCTACGAGCAGTACTTC
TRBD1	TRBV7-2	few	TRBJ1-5	CASSQTGGNQPQHF	TGTGCCAGCAGCCAGACAGGGGGTAATCAGCCCCAGCATTTT
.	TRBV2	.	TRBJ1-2	CASRGGFRTNYGYTF	TGTGCCAGCAGAGGAGGCTTCAGAACTAACTATGGCTACACCTTC
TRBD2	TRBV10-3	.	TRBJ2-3	CAISESGLAADTQYF	TGTGCCATCAGTGAGTCGGGACTAGCAGCCGATACGCAGTATTTT
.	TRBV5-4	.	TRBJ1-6	CASSLGQGSWNSPLHF	TGTGCCAGCAGCTTGGGGCAGGGGAGTTGGAATTCACCCCTCCACTTT
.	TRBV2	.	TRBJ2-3	CASSRLKRAADTQYF	TGTGCCAGCAGCAGACTTAAGCGGGCCGCAGATACGCAGTATTTT
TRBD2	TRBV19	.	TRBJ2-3	CASMNGRTSTDTQYF	TGTGCCAGTATGAACGGGAGGACTAGCACAGATACGCAGTATTTT
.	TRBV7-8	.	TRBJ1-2	CASSHRQSSSYGYTF	TGTGCCAGCAGCCACAGACAGTCCTCCTCCTATGGCTACACCTTC
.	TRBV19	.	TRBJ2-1	CASSIGQGGEQFF	TGTGCCAGTAGTATAGGGCAGGGAGGCGAGCAGTTCTTC
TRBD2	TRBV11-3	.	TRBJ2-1	CASSPSGGNEQFF	TGTGCCAGCAGCCCTAGCGGGGGGAATGAGCAGTTCTTC
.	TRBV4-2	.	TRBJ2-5	CASSPMGAGGGETQYF	TGTGCCAGCAGCCCGATGGGGGCGGGTGGAGGGGAGACCCAGTACTTC
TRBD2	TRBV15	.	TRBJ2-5	CATSRLPSWASGSLPRGETQYF	TGTGCCACCAGCAGATTGCCGTCTTGGGCTAGCGGAAGCCTCCCGAGGGGAGAGACCCAGTACTTC
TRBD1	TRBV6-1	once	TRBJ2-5	CASSGTGAETQYF	TGTGCCAGCAGTGGGACAGGGGCAGAGACCCAGTACTTC
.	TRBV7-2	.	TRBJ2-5	CASSSPGRRETQYF	TGTGCCAGCAGCTCCCCCGGGCGGCGAGAGACCCAGTACTTC
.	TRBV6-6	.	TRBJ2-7	CASSTGLGEQYF	TGTGCCAGCAGTACAGGATTAGGCGAGCAGTACTTC
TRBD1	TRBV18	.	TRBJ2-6	CASSPPTGGAGANVLTF	TGTGCCAGCTCACCACCTACAGGGGGCGCTGGGGCCAACGTCCTGACTTTC
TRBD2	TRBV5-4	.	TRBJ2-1	CASSRAIALAGHNEQFF	TGTGCCAGCAGCCGCGCGATTGCTCTAGCGGGCCACAATGAGCAGTTCTTC
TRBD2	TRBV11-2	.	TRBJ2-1	CASSLSGTSRYNEQFF	TGTGCCAGCAGCTTAAGTGGGACTAGCCGGTACAATGAGCAGTTCTTC
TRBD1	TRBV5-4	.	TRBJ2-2	CASSLGGQYTGELFF	TGTGCCAGCAGCTTGGGGGGACAGTACACCGGGGAGCTGTTTTTT
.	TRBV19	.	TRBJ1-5	CASSPPEGKGPQHF	TGTGCCAGTAGTCCCCCGGAGGGGAAGGGGCCCCAGCATTTT
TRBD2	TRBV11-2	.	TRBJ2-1	CASSLPGRLYNEQFF	TGTGCCAGCAGCTTACCCGGGAGGCTGTACAATGAGCAGTTCTTC
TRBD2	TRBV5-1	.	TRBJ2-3	CASSPHSGRRTDTQYF	TGCGCCAGCAGTCCCCATAGCGGGAGGCGCACAGATACGCAGTATTTT
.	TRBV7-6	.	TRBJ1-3	CASSLGPGQLHSGNTIYF	TGTGCCAGCAGCTTAGGACCCGGACAGTTACACTCTGGAAACACCATATATTTT
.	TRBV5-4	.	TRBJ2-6	CASSLAKGGHSGANVLTF	TGTGCCAGCAGCTTGGCGAAGGGGGGGCACTCTGGGGCCAACGTCCTGACTTTC
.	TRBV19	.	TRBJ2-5	CASKEAGFQETQYF	TGTGCCAGTAAGGAGGCGGGCTTCCAAGAGACCCAGTACTTC
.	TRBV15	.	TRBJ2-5	CATSRGRAGQETQYF	TGTGCCACCAGCAGAGGAAGGGCAGGGCAAGAGACCCAGTACTTC
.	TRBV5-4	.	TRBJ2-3	CASSLRGRGIDTQYF	TGTGCCAGCAGCCTGAGGGGGAGAGGAATAGATACGCAGTATTTT
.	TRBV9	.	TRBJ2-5	CASSRGLQETQYF	TGTGCCAGCAGTCGAGGACTGCAAGAGACCCAGTACTTC
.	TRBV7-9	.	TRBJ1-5	CASSLSHPGQGGQPQHF	TGTGCCAGCAGCTTATCCCACCCGGGGCAGGGAGGACAGCCCCAGCATTTT
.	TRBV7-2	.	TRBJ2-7	CASSLAPGISTREQYF	TGTGCCAGCAGCTTAGCCCCAGGGATCAGTACGAGGGAGCAGTACTTC
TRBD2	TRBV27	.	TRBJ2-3	CASSSSSGFTDTQYF	TGTGCCAGCAGTTCATCTAGCGGTTTCACAGATACGCAGTATTTT
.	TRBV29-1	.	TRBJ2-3	CSVEDGYSDSSTDTQYF	TGCAGCGTTGAAGACGGGTATAGCGACTCTAGCACAGATACGCAGTATTTT
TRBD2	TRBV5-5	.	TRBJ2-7	CASSLGLAELYEQYF	TGTGCCAGCAGCTTGGGGCTAGCGGAGCTATACGAGCAGTACTTC
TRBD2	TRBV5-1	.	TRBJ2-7	CASSLGLAGNLYEQYF	TGCGCCAGCAGCTTGGGACTAGCGGGTAATCTATACGAGCAGTACTTC
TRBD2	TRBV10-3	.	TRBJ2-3	CAISETSGSYTQYF	TGTGCCATCAGTGAGACTAGCGGGAGCTATACGCAGTATTTT
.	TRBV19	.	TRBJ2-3	CASSISRATDTQYF	TGTGCCAGTAGTATTTCCAGGGCAACGGATACGCAGTATTTT
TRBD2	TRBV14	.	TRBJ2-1	CASSQSLAGVNEQFF	TGTGCCAGCAGCCAATCCCTAGCGGGAGTGAATGAGCAGTTCTTC
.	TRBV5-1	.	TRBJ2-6	CASSWGDSSGANVLTF	TGCGCCAGCAGCTGGGGAGATAGCTCTGGGGCCAACGTCCTGACTTTC
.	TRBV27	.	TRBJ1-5	CASSSRVYSNQPQHF	TGTGCCAGCAGTTCCAGGGTGTATAGCAATCAGCCCCAGCATTTT
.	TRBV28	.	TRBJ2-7	CASSLVHGNSYEQYF	TGTGCCAGCAGTTTAGTCCACGGTAATTCCTACGAGCAGTACTTC
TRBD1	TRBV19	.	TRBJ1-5	CASSTGQGGQPQHF	TGTGCCAGTAGTACGGGACAGGGAGGGCAGCCCCAGCATTTT
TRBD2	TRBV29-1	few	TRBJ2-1	CSVGRLAGELPPPYNEQFF	TGCAGCGTTGGAAGACTAGCGGGAGAATTACCCCCCCCCTACAATGAGCAGTTCTTC
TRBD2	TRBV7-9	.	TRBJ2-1	CASSSGSGLAGAGGQFF	TGTGCCAGCAGCTCGGGGTCGGGACTAGCGGGTGCAGGGGGGCAGTTCTTC
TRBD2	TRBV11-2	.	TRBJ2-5	CASSSTSGFGTQYF	TGTGCCAGCAGCTCGACTAGCGGTTTTGGGACCCAGTACTTC
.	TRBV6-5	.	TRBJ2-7	CASSRGRSAYEQYF	TGTGCCAGCAGTCGTGGGCGGTCGGCCTACGAGCAGTACTTC
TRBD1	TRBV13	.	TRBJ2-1	CASSTTGGFEQFF	TGTGCCAGCAGCACCACAGGGGGCTTTGAGCAGTTCTTC
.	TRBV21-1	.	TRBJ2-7	CTGSKFAQGASYEQYF	.
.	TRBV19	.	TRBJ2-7	CASSIDLGLYYEQYF	TGTGCCAGTAGTATAGATTTGGGACTTTACTACGAGCAGTACTTC
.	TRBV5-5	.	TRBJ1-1	CASSPVNRLTEAFF	TGTGCCAGCAGCCCGGTCAACAGGCTTACTGAAGCTTTCTTT
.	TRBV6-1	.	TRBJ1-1	CASSFGANTEAFF	TGTGCCAGCAGTTTCGGGGCTAACACTGAAGCTTTCTTT
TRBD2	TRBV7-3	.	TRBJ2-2	CASSPVAGVPGELFF	TGTGCCAGCAGCCCCGTGGCGGGAGTCCCCGGGGAGCTGTTTTTT